Below, one T cell receptor (beta chain) is given with its context. The data were obtained in a study of blood T cell repertoires in COVID-19. Deletions cut 4 bases from V and 3 bases from J, with 12 bases between. Germline V lookup: CDR1 SGHVS, CDR2 FNYEAQ. This CDR3 is built from 14 residues. Sequenced by immunoSEQ multiplex PCR; TCRdb stores in-frame clones only, minus some. The table includes a few hundred thousand clones, under 90% detected once. The sequence was obtained from a woman aged 18-30 years with acute or convalescent COVID-19. The V gene is TRBV7-6, the J gene TRBJ1-2; D uncertain. Sequenced input: peripheral blood. CDR3 in DNA: TGTGCCAGCAGCTCCCAAAGCGGGGACTATGGCTACACCTTC. Residues: CASSSQSGDYGYTF.